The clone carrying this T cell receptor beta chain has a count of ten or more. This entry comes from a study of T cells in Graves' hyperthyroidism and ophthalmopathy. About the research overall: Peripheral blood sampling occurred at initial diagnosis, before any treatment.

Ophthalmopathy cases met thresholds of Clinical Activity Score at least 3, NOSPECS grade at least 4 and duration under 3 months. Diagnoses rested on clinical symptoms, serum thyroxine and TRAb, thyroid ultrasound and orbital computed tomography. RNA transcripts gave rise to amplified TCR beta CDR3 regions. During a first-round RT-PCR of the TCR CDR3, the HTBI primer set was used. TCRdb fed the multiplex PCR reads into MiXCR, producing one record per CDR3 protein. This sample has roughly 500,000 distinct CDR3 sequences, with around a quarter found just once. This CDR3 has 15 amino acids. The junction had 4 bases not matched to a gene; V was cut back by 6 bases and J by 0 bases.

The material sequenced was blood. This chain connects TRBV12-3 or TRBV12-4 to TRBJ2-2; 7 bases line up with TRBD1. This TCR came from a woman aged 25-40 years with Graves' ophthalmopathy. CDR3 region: CASRRQGANTGELFF. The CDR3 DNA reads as TGTGCCAGCAGACGACAGGGAGCGAACACCGGGGAGCTGTTTTTT.